The 26 T cell receptor beta chains given below trace back to one sample, sequenced in a study of neoadjuvant anti-PD-1 for oral cavity cancer (dated by TCRdb to about 2021). According to the study, the label for this sample's time point signals: before neoadjuvant nivolumab. Library preparation was by the immunoSEQ multiplex PCR assay. As stored in TCRdb, this immuneACCESS dataset retains in-frame rearrangements with V and J assigned. A fraction of the clones does not appear; measured against another copy, unresolved V genes explain less than half of the discrepancy, and the remainder lacks a known reason. The sample includes 60,000 to 75,000 clones, with approximately 82% observed a single time. The ten largest make up 3% to 3.5% of the sample. The sample was PBMCs, taken before nivolumab (anti-PD-1) treatment. The receptor source for this set is a person aged 35-80 years with oral cavity squamous cell carcinoma.

A few counts support this clone. The V gene is TRBV28, the J gene TRBJ1-2; TRBD1 might be the D (6 bases). The V end lost 10 bases, the J end lost 8 bases, and 26 bases lay between the germline ends. Germline CDR1 and CDR2: MDHEN and SYDVKM. The CDR3 covers 15 residues. CDR3 coding DNA: TGTGCCACCAGACAGGAGAACGTCCCTGTCCGCGGCTACACCTTC. Its protein is CATRQENVPVRGYTF.

V is TRBV7-8 and J is TRBJ2-2; 8 bases map to TRBD1. V shed 5 bases and J 2 bases; nucleotides not matched to a gene: 7. Germline lookup yields CDR1 SGHVS and CDR2 FQNEAQ. The CDR3 contains 16 residues. The CDR3 spells CASSPLTGANTGELFF. The CDR3 region has the DNA TGTGCCAGCAGCCCCCTGACAGGGGCCAACACCGGGGAGCTGTTTTTT. The full variable domain, rest sourced from reference TRBV7-8 and TRBJ2-2, is GAGVSQSPRYKVAKRGQDVALRCDPISGHVSLFWYQQALGQGPEFLTYFQNEAQLDKSGLPSDRFFAERPEGSVSTLKIQRTQQEDSAVYLCASSPLTGANTGELFFGEGSRLTVL.

The chain has TRBV30 and TRBJ1-3, with a weak D call TRBD1 (6 bases). This CDR3 region has 16 residues. Trimming pared 4 bases from V and 3 bases from J, leaving 19 bases between. Germline lookup yields CDR1 GTSNPN and CDR2 SVGIG (reference sequence). The CDR3 nucleotides read TGTGCCTGGATGGGTGACAGGATCCGAGATGGAAACACCATATATTTT. Amino acids: CAWMGDRIRDGNTIYF.

The V and J genes are TRBV5-1 and TRBJ1-4; 8 positions match TRBD1. In germline, CDR1 is SGHRS, CDR2 YFSETQ. This CDR3 has 14 amino acids. V shed 7 bases and J 3 bases; nucleotides not matched to a gene: 5. CDR3 residues: CASGRQGPNEKLFF. CDR3 DNA: TGCGCCAGCGGACGACAGGGGCCTAATGAAAAACTGTTTTTT. Filled out from reference TRBV5-1 and TRBJ1-4, the complete variable domain reads KAGVTQTPRYLIKTRGQQVTLSCSPISGHRSVSWYQQTPGQGLQFLFEYFSETQRNKGNFPGRFSGRQFSNSRSEMNVSTLELGDSALYLCASGRQGPNEKLFFGSGTQLSVL.

V is TRBV5-1 and J is TRBJ1-1; the D is unclear. The V and J ends lost 0 bases and 7 bases respectively, with 13 bases between them. The CDR3 runs to 14 residues. The germline gives CDR1 SGHRS, CDR2 YFSETQ. DNA for the CDR3: TGCGCCAGCAGCTTGGAGTACTCGAAGGGTGAAGCTTTCTTT. This sequence encodes CASSLEYSKGEAFF.

V and J are TRBV6-1 and TRBJ2-1, with TRBD2 identical over 7 bases. Germline lookup yields CDR1 MNHNS and CDR2 SASEGT. This CDR3 has 14 residues. V dropped 7 bases and J dropped 2; count of bases not matched to a gene: 5. The CDR3 here is CASNTGGTYNEQFF. The CDR3 nucleotides read TGTGCCAGCAATACCGGGGGGACCTACAATGAGCAGTTCTTC.

The chain carries TRBV21-1 and TRBJ1-1. TRBV21-1 is noted as a pseudogene. The CDR3 has 13 amino acids. CDR3 residues: CASRRQLNTEAFF. The CDR3 nucleotides are TGTGCCAGCAGACGGCAACTCAACACTGAAGCTTTCTTT.

The chain has TRBV27 and TRBJ2-7; unclear D gene. This CDR3 contains 17 residues. CDR1 is MNHEY, CDR2 SMNVEV, per germline (reference sequence). V was pared by 1 base and J by 2 bases, with 18 bases between. The DNA for the CDR3 is TGTGCCAGCAGTTTATACCCCCGGTTGGCAGAGACCTACGAGCAGTACTTC. This sequence encodes CASSLYPRLAETYEQYF.

The chain carries TRBV5-1 and TRBJ1-4, with D perhaps matching TRBD1 (6 bases). CDR3 size: 14 residues. CDR1 is SGHRS, CDR2 YFSETQ, per germline. V was pared by 1 base and J by 8 bases, with 12 bases between. CDR3 nucleotide sequence: TGCGCCAGCAGCTTGACTTATGGGGGCGAAAAACTGTTTTTT. The encoded protein is CASSLTYGGEKLFF.

The V and J genes are TRBV27 and TRBJ2-7; 12 bases are a match to TRBD1. The CDR3 consists of 16 residues. V dropped 6 bases and J dropped 3; count of bases not matched to a gene: 9. The germline V gene encodes CDR1 MNHEY and CDR2 SMNVEV (reference sequence). In DNA form, the CDR3 reads TGTGCCAGCAGGCCACGTGGGACAGGGGGCTTCTACGAGCAGTACTTC. Translation: CASRPRGTGGFYEQYF.

The chain carries TRBV7-6 and TRBJ1-1, with D possibly matching TRBD1 (5 bases). Trimming took 1 base from V and 3 from J, leaving 9 bases between them. Germline loops: CDR1 SGHVS, CDR2 FNYEAQ. The CDR3 loop spans 14 amino acids. Written as DNA, the CDR3 is TGTGCCAGCAGCTTAGAGGGGCAGTACACTGAAGCTTTCTTT. Its translation: CASSLEGQYTEAFF.

This chain connects TRBV4-2 to TRBJ2-6, with a possible D match to TRBD1 (5 bases). The CDR3 runs 17 residues. V was pared by 1 base and J by 0 bases, with 10 bases between. Germline V gene lookup returns CDR1 LGHNA and CDR2 YNFKEQ. The chain's CDR3 is CASSQGTGSSGANVLTF. CDR3 in DNA: TGTGCCAGCAGCCAAGGCACAGGCTCCTCTGGGGCCAACGTCCTGACTTTC.

In the case of this clone: Other DNA sequences in the sample encode the same CDR3. The chain recombines TRBV5-1 with TRBJ1-2; 11 bases fit TRBD1. CDR3 length: 14 amino acids. The V gene's germline CDR1 is SGHRS and CDR2 YFSETQ. Losses at the gene ends were 4 bases for V and 5 bases for J; bases not matched to a gene: 4. DNA of the CDR3: TGCGCCAGCAGCCCGGGACAGGGGGGGTATGGCTACACCTTC. It encodes CASSPGQGGYGYTF.

This clone appeared once. V gene TRBV27 combines with J gene TRBJ2-3; 9 bases line up with TRBD1. The V gene's germline CDR1 is MNHEY and CDR2 SMNVEV (reference sequence). The V gene end was trimmed by 5 bases and the J gene end by 4 bases; junction bases not matched to a gene: 4. The CDR3 spans 14 residues. The CDR3 is CASSRTGVADTQYF. Here the CDR3 DNA reads TGTGCCAGCAGTAGGACAGGGGTGGCAGATACGCAGTATTTT.

The chain joins TRBV10-3 to TRBJ2-1, with 10 bases matching TRBD1. Trimming removed 6 bases from V and 3 bases from J; junction bases left unmatched: 2. The CDR3 covers 14 residues. Germline V CDR1 and CDR2: ENHRY, SYGVKD. As DNA, the CDR3 is TGTGCCATCAGGGGGACAGGGGACTACAATGAGCAGTTCTTC. Its translation: CAIRGTGDYNEQFF.

This sequence joins TRBV2 and TRBJ1-6; D ambiguous. The ends were cut back, 4 bases at V and 9 bases at J, with 10 bases in the middle. The CDR3 contains 13 residues. Germline lookup yields CDR1 SNHLY and CDR2 FYNNEI. CDR3 loop: CASSGGNISPLHF. Here the CDR3 DNA reads TGTGCCAGCAGTGGAGGGAACATTTCACCCCTCCACTTT. The full variable domain, with the rest looked up from reference TRBV2 and TRBJ1-6, is EPEVTQTPSHQVTQMGQEVILRCVPISNHLYFYWYRQILGQKVEFLVSFYNNEISEKSEIFDDQFSVERPDGSNFTLKIRSTKLEDSAMYFCASSGGNISPLHFGNGTRLTVT.

V gene TRBV7-9 combines with J gene TRBJ1-1; 8 nucleotides agree with TRBD1. Germline-derived CDR1 and CDR2 are SEHNR and FQNEAQ (reference sequence). V lost 5 bases and J lost 7; bases outside the gene matches: 9. There are 14 residues in the CDR3. In nucleotides, the CDR3 is TGTGCCAGCAGCCTACAGGGGGAGGTAGGTGAAGCTTTCTTT. Its protein is CASSLQGEVGEAFF.

V gene TRBV30 combines with J gene TRBJ1-1; perhaps TRBD1 as D (6 bases). CDR3 length: 12 residues. Trimming shortened V by 4 bases and J by 4 bases, and 10 bases separated the two germline ends. CDR1 GTSNPN and CDR2 SVGIG come from the germline V gene (reference sequence). The chain's CDR3 is CAWNRAGTEAFF. The CDR3 nucleotides are TGTGCCTGGAACAGGGCGGGCACTGAAGCTTTCTTT.

The chain recombines TRBV12-5 with TRBJ2-6; D not resolved. Trimming stripped 7 bases from V and 0 bases from J, with 10 bases between. This CDR3 region has 15 residues. The germline V gene encodes CDR1 LGHNT and CDR2 FRNRAP. The CDR3 nucleotides are TGTGCTAGTGCCATGAGAAGCTCTGGGGCCAACGTCCTGACTTTC. Residues: CASAMRSSGANVLTF. Filled out from reference TRBV12-5 and TRBJ2-6, the complete variable domain reads DARVTQTPRHKVTEMGQEVTMRCQPILGHNTVFWYRQTMMQGLELLAYFRNRAPLDDSGMPKDRFSAEMPDATLATLKIQPSEPRDSAVYFCASAMRSSGANVLTFGAGSRLTVL.

This clone appeared once. The V gene is TRBV7-3, the J gene TRBJ2-7; 8 positions agree with TRBD1. In germline, CDR1 is SGHTA, CDR2 FQGTGA. This CDR3 has 13 amino acids. Trimming removed 4 bases from V and 1 base from J; junction bases left unmatched: 0. CDR3 nucleotide sequence: TGTGCCAGCAGCTGGACAGGGTCCTACGAGCAGTACTTC. Translated: CASSWTGSYEQYF.

The chain combines TRBV5-1 with TRBJ2-1; 13 bases match TRBD2. The germline CDR1 and CDR2 sequences are SGHRS and YFSETQ. This CDR3 has 13 residues. Losses at the gene ends were 3 bases for V and 10 bases for J; bases not matched to a gene: 1. The CDR3 DNA sequence: TGCGCCAGCAGCTCGGGACTAGCGGGAGAGCAGTTCTTC. It yields the protein CASSSGLAGEQFF.

The CDR3 sequence: CASRTRTGGTLNTEAFF. The CDR3, as DNA: TGTGCCAGCAGGACTAGGACAGGGGGCACCCTGAACACTGAAGCTTTCTTT. This chain connects TRBV7-9 to TRBJ1-1; 11 bases match TRBD1. V gave up 6 bases and J gave up 0 bases; unmatched junction bases: 9. The CDR3 sequence is 17 residues long. In germline, CDR1 is SEHNR, CDR2 FQNEAQ (reference sequence).

This clone was picked up a small number of times. The genes are TRBV7-9 and TRBJ2-5, with 9 bases lining up with TRBD1. Trimming cost V 2 bases and J 3 bases; bases outside gene matches: 4. Looked up from germline, CDR1 is SEHNR and CDR2 is FQNEAQ (reference sequence). CDR3 length equals 15 residues. The CDR3 here is CASSLWTGVEETQYF. Written as DNA, the CDR3 is TGTGCCAGCAGCTTATGGACAGGGGTCGAAGAGACCCAGTACTTC. Filled out from reference TRBV7-9 and TRBJ2-5, the complete variable domain reads DTGVSQNPRHKITKRGQNVTFRCDPISEHNRLYWYRQTLGQGPEFLTYFQNEAQLEKSRLLSDRFSAERPKGSFSTLEIQRTEQGDSAMYLCASSLWTGVEETQYFGPGTRLLVL.

This rearrangement joins TRBV7-9 to TRBJ1-1, with D uncertain. CDR3 length equals 13 residues. With 1 base removed from V and 1 base from J, the gap between germline ends came to 4 bases. Germline CDR1 SEHNR, CDR2 FQNEAQ (reference sequence). The CDR3 sequence: CASSLEQNTEAFF. For the CDR3, the DNA is TGTGCCAGCAGCTTAGAACAGAACACTGAAGCTTTCTTT. The whole variable domain, filled in from reference TRBV7-9 and TRBJ1-1, reads DTGVSQNPRHKITKRGQNVTFRCDPISEHNRLYWYRQTLGQGPEFLTYFQNEAQLEKSRLLSDRFSAERPKGSFSTLEIQRTEQGDSAMYLCASSLEQNTEAFFGQGTRLTVV.

The chain is built from TRBV9 and TRBJ2-1; no reliable D call. CDR3 size: 14 residues. The V gene's germline CDR1 is SGDLS and CDR2 YYNGEE. V was trimmed by 0 bases and J by 3 bases, leaving 7 bases between them. The CDR3 here is CASSVEPNYNEQFF. The CDR3 coding sequence is TGTGCCAGCAGCGTAGAACCGAACTACAATGAGCAGTTCTTC.

This clone was detected only a few times. This chain connects TRBV7-8 to TRBJ2-5; a weak D match, TRBD1 (6 bases). The CDR3 extends over 15 amino acids. With 6 bases removed from V and 4 bases from J, the gap between germline ends came to 18 bases. Germline CDR1 reads SGHVS; CDR2 reads FQNEAQ. CDR3 nucleotide sequence: TGTGCCAGCAGATTCACAGGGATGGGGGCAGAGACCCAGTACTTC. Translated, it gives CASRFTGMGAETQYF.